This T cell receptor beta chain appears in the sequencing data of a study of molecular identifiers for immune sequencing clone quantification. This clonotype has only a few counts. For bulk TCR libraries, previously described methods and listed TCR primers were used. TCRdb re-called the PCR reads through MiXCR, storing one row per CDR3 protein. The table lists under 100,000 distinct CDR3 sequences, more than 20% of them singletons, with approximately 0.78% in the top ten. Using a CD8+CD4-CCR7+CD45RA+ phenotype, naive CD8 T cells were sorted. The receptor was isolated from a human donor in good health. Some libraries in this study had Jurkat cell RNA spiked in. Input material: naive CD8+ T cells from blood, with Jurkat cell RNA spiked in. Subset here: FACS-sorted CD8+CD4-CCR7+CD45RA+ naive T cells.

The CDR3 nucleotides read TGTGCCATCAGTGAGTCGGGTACAGGGGTCGAGCAGTACTTC. It encodes CAISESGTGVEQYF. The chain combines TRBV10-3 with TRBJ2-7, with 7 bases matching TRBD1. V lost 0 bases to trimming and J lost 6 bases; unmatched junction nucleotides: 5. The CDR3 extends over 14 amino acids. Germline V gives CDR1 ENHRY, CDR2 SYGVKD.